This T cell receptor (beta chain) was documented in a study of CD8 T cells in ankylosing spondylitis. General study points: For ankylosing spondylitis blood, a TCR beta motif of 7 to 9 highly homologous variants appeared characteristic.

The V gene's germline CDR1 is SGHRS and CDR2 YFSETQ. The CDR3 is made up of 15 amino acids. V gave up 5 bases and J gave up 9 bases; unmatched junction bases: 11. This clonotype was detected only a few times. Its matching antigen is unknown. Each CDR3 protein gets one entry after TCRdb re-called the 5' RACE reads with MiXCR. The table records about 840,000 distinct CDR3 sequences, around 11% of them present only once. The genes are TRBV5-1 and TRBJ2-1, with TRBD2 matching 10 bases. The sequence was obtained from a male donor with ankylosing spondylitis. Specimen: blood, either unsorted or a sorted T cell fraction (not recorded which). CDR3 in DNA: TGCGCCAGCAGGGTCCTACTAGCGGGGTCGAGTGAGCAGTTCTTC. This encodes CASRVLLAGSSEQFF. The full variable domain, completed using reference TRBV5-1 and TRBJ2-1, is KAGVTQTPRYLIKTRGQQVTLSCSPISGHRSVSWYQQTPGQGLQFLFEYFSETQRNKGNFPGRFSGRQFSNSRSEMNVSTLELGDSALYLCASRVLLAGSSEQFFGPGTRLTVL.